One T cell receptor beta chain is described in this entry. As yet, its antigen is unknown. The V gene end was trimmed by 7 bases and the J gene end by 2 bases; junction bases not matched to a gene: 11. This CDR3 is built from 19 residues. Germline loops: CDR1 SGHAT, CDR2 FQDESV (reference sequence). These data come from a study of cytomegalovirus exposure and HLA in healthy donors. Study findings and constraints: Altogether, 150 or so TCR beta chains were recorded as cytomegalovirus-associated. Donors were assumed by presence/absence analyses to have roughly uniform sequencing depth.

With 60 Vbeta and 13 Jbeta primers, the PCR was carried out. Data came from immunoSEQ multiplex PCR; TCRdb stores just in-frame clones and leaves some out. The table lists roughly 130,000 clones, around four fifths of them singletons. The receptor was isolated from a woman aged 40-49 years in good health and CMV-seropositive. V usage is TRBV11-1 and J usage is TRBJ2-2; 15 bases align to TRBD2. Sequencing used PBMCs. This CDR3 is CASTFFPGLAGGNTGELFF. The CDR3 coding sequence is TGTGCCAGCACCTTTTTCCCGGGACTAGCGGGAGGCAACACCGGGGAGCTGTTTTTT.